This T cell receptor (beta chain) was captured by sequencing in a study of tumor-infiltrating lymphocytes in primary liver carcinoma. Whole-study findings and limits: Researchers found tumor-adjacent and tumor-blood pairs overlapped less than tumor region pairs.

This clonotype was recorded many times. Its antigen is not identified. cDNA specific to TCR beta was made from approximately 0.55 ug of total RNA, with a constant-region primer employed for priming. Modified slightly, ARM-PCR produced TCR beta libraries over three nested multiplex PCR rounds. The study ran its first two PCR rounds for roughly 10 cycles each, using TRBV1-TRBV30 forward primers and a C-beta reverse primer. In TCRdb, the multiplex PCR reads were re-called with MiXCR into one record per CDR3 protein. Among hundreds of thousands of distinct CDR3 sequences listed, about 50% were seen once. The researchers obtained blood RNA from unsorted whole blood and also extracted germline DNA. Chronic HBV infection, which was untreated, was present in the patients. V shed 6 bases, J shed 8 bases, and the junction held 0 bases outside the gene matches. This CDR3 has 12 residues. Germline V gives CDR1 SQVTM, CDR2 ANQGSEA.

The clonotype originates from a woman in her 30s with primary liver carcinoma and hepatitis B virus infection. Material: peripheral blood. The chain is built from TRBV29-1 and TRBJ2-1; 14 positions agree with TRBD2. The CDR3 DNA is TGCAGCGTGGGACTAGCGGGAGATGAGCAGTTCTTC. Protein: CSVGLAGDEQFF.